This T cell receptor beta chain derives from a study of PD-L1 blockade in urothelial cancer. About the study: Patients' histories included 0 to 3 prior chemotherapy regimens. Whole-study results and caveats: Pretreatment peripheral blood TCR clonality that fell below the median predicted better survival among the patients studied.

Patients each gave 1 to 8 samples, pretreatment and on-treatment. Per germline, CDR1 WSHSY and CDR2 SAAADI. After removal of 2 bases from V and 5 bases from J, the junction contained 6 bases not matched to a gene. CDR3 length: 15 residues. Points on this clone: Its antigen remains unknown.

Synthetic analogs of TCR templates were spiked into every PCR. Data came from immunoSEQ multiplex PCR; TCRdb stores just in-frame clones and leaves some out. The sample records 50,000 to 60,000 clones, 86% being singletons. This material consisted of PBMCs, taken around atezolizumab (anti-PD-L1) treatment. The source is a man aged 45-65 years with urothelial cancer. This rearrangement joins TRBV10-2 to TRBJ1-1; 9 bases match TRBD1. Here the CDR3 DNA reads TGCGCCAGCAGTGAGACAGGGGGCCGGTTTACTGAAGCTTTCTTT. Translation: CASSETGGRFTEAFF.